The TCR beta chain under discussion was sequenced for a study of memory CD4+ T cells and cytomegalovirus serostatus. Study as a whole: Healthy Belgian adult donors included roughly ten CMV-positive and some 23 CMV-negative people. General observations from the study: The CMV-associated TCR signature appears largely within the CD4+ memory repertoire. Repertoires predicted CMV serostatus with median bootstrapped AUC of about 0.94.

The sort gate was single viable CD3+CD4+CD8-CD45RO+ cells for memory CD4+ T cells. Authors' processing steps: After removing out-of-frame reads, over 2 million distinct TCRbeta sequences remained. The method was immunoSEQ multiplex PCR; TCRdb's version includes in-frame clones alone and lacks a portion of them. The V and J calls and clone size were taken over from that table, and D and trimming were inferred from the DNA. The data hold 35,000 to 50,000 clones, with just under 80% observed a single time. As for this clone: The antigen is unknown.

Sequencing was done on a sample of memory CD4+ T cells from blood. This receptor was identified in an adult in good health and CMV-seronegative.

The CDR3 region has the DNA TGTGCCAGCAGTAAAAACCGGGACACGTCGGAAAAACTGTTTTTT. Its translation is CASSKNRDTSEKLFF. This rearrangement joins TRBV7-9 to TRBJ1-4, with D tentatively TRBD1 (6 bases). This CDR3 spans 15 amino acids. Germline V lookup: CDR1 SEHNR, CDR2 FQNEAQ (reference sequence). Trimming stripped 6 bases from V and 8 bases from J, with 19 bases between.